This T cell receptor beta chain was captured by sequencing in a study of blood T cell repertoires in COVID-19. Whole-study context: Specimens from acute and convalescent COVID-19 originated in the United States, Italy and Spain. In each case, the material was cDNA or gDNA derived from T cells, B-cell-depleted T cells, or PBMCs.

Trimming cost V 3 bases and J 1 base, with 7 bases left between them. Germline V gives CDR1 KGHSH, CDR2 LQKENI. The CDR3 length is 15 residues. In the authors' methods: Estimates of nucleated cell counts were drawn from the amplification of reference gene primers. Sequenced by immunoSEQ multiplex PCR; TCRdb stores in-frame clones only, minus some. That table supplies the V and J calls and clone size; D and trimming were determined from the DNA. The sample includes 100,000 or so clones, around 92% of them seen just once. The clonotype originates from a man aged 50-60 years with active COVID-19. The V call is TRBV18, the J call TRBJ2-6; D gene ambiguous. The sequencing sample was made of peripheral blood. In nucleotides, the CDR3 is TGTGCCAGCTCACCCCAAGAGTCTGGGGCCAACGTCCTGACTTTC. This encodes CASSPQESGANVLTF.